The following is a T cell receptor beta chain sequence with its context. These data are taken from a study of T cells expressing NK-cell markers. Reprocessing the 5' RACE reads, TCRdb reports a single entry for every CDR3 protein and omits DNA. The table for this sample gives 150,000 to 160,000 distinct CDR3 sequences. Germline V lookup: CDR1 MGHRA, CDR2 YSYEKL. The CDR3 spans 15 residues. This TCR was recovered from a woman in her 50s in good health. The source material was blood T cells: a sorted CD56 or NKG2C T cell subset, CD4+ or CD8+ T cells, or bulk PBMC T cells (not recorded which). The chain links TRBV4-1 to TRBJ1-1; lacking DNA, the TRBD1 call made by TCRdb goes unchecked. CDR3: CASSQYQGGVAEAFF.